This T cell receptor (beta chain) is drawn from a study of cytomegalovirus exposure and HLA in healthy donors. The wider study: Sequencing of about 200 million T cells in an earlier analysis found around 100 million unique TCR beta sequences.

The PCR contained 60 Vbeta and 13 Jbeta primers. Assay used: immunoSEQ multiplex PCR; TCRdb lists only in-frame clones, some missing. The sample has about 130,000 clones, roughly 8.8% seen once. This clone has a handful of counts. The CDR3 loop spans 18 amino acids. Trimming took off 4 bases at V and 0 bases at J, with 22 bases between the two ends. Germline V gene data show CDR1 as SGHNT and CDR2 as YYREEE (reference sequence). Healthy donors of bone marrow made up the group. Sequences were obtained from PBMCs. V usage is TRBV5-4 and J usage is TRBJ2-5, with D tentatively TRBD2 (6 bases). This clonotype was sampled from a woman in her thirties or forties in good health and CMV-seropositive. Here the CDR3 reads CASSPEGLARTYQETQYF. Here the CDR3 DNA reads TGTGCCAGCAGCCCGGAGGGCCTGGCTCGCACGTACCAAGAGACCCAGTACTTC.